This T cell receptor beta chain was documented in a study of cytomegalovirus exposure and HLA in healthy donors. Study details: Around 76% of a few hundred genotyped donors fell in the Caucasian-associated ancestry cluster.

The CDR3 contains 9 residues. V lost 2 bases to trimming and J lost 14 bases, with 4 bases between them. Germline V gene data show CDR1 as SEHNR and CDR2 as FQNEAQ (reference sequence). PCR employed 60 Vbeta and 13 Jbeta primers. The table came from immunoSEQ multiplex PCR; TCRdb's copy has only in-frame clones and leaves some out. The profile shows some 80,000 clones, around 77% of them singletons. Study results and limitations: As a later analysis revealed, the rate of TCR association differed by HLA locus, with DRB1 most and HLA-C fewest. While the bulk of TCR sequences proved rare, some public TCRs turned up in many donors.

About this clone: Its antigen is still unknown.

The TCR was taken from a man over 45 in good health and CMV-seronegative. V gene TRBV7-9 combines with J gene TRBJ2-1, with D unclear. The sequenced sample was PBMCs. In nucleotides, the CDR3 is TGTGCCAGCAGCTTACCAAAGTTCTTC. Its translation: CASSLPKFF.